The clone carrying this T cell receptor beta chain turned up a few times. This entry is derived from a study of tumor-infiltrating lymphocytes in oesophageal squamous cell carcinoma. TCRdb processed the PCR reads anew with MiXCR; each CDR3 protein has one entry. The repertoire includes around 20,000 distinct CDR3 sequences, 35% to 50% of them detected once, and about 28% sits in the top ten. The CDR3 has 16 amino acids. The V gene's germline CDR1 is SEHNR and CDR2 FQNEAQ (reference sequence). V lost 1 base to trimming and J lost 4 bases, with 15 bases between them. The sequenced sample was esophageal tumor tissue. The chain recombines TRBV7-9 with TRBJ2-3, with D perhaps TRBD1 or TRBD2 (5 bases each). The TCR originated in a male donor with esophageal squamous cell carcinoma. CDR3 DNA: TGTGCCAGCAGCTTAGGGACACGGGGTCGGGCAGATACGCAGTATTTT. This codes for CASSLGTRGRADTQYF. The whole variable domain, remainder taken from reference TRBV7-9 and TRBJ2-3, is DTGVSQNPRHKITKRGQNVTFRCDPISEHNRLYWYRQTLGQGPEFLTYFQNEAQLEKSRLLSDRFSAERPKGSFSTLEIQRTEQGDSAMYLCASSLGTRGRADTQYFGPGTRLTVL.